This T cell receptor (beta chain) originates from a study of T-cell memory formation after mild COVID-19 (dated by TCRdb to the early 2020s). As for the study more broadly: TCR sequence clusters from the two donors were largely donor specific. In two donors, T-cell clones that expanded and contracted after mild COVID-19 were followed by sequencing TCRalpha and TCRbeta repertoires longitudinally. The cohort comprised two young, previously healthy adult volunteers, one female and one male. What the work shows at the level of the full study, not this receptor alone: Only a couple of mild cases were covered by the study, and larger cohorts that include severe cases with pre-infection samples were considered necessary. Some responding clones were detected in pre-infection memory, suggesting pre-existing cross-reactive memory T cells joined the SARS-CoV-2 response. Contracting CD4+ clones appeared mostly in the CM and EM memory subsets, whereas CD8+ clones were enriched in EMRA. Balanced CD4/CD8 phenotypes were observed for clones contracting from day 15 to 85, whereas a bias towards CD4+ was observed for a second wave of clones expanding from day 15 to 37. SARS-CoV-2 specificity was not confirmed for the second-wave clones peaking on day 37.

A word on this clonotype: Its antigen is currently not known. No much larger clone exists at a distance of one base, and base qualities are not known.

Ficoll-Paque density gradient centrifugation was used to isolate PBMCs. Sequencing took place on an Illumina NovaSeq 6000. cDNA libraries for TCRalpha and TCRbeta were prepared by 5'RACE using constant-segment primers, with sample barcodes and unique molecular identifiers added. RNA was extracted from every sample with Trizol reagent. Amplification of the libraries took two PCR steps, and the second step added a second sample barcode plus Illumina TruSeq adapters. The libraries were sequenced on an Illumina NovaSeq using 2 x 150 bp paired-end reads. On the authors' methods: Demultiplexing of reads and collapsing into UMI-guided consensus sequences were performed with migec v1.2.7. With mixcr v2.1.11, UMI consensuses were aligned to TRA and TRB V and J templates and assembled into clonotypes. Clonotypes were classified as expanded or contracted when called significant by both edgeR and NoisET, with noise models trained on biological replicates. For edgeR calls, a false discovery rate-adjusted p below 0.01 and a log2 fold-change threshold of 1 were applied. As an exploratory analysis of dynamics, max-normalized trajectories of the 1000 most abundant clonotypes were examined by PCA with hierarchical clustering. Each responding clone was given a CD4 or CD8 phenotype based on the CD4+ and CD8+ repertoires, which had been sequenced separately. The public reads were reanalyzed by TCRdb: fastp trimming at Q25, MiXCR alignment, in-frame beta chains only. Rows are combined by CDR3 protein, so each entry shows the most common genes and DNA. Here the V and J calls rest on TCRdb's processing, not on the authors' analysis. This sample comprises 200,000 to 300,000 distinct CDR3 sequences, 15% of them detected only once. The top ten clonotypes cover around 2% of the sample.

This sequence originates from an adult woman who had mild COVID-19 (a few samples of this study predate the infection). The sample titles of this study are shuffled in the database, so cell type and time point are left out; the donor was told from shared clones. The specimen was PBMCs or a T cell subset sorted from them (not recorded which).

The sequenced DNA is TGCGCCAGCAGCAGGGGACAGGGAGAGACCCAGTACTTC. Its amino acids are CASSRGQGETQYF. This chain joins TRBV5-1 to TRBJ2-5, with 9 bases in between that match TRBD1. Germline trimming: 4 bases from V, 4 bases from J; junction bases outside gene matches: 2. The CDR3 measures 13 amino acids from cysteine to phenylalanine. The sequence is cut down to CDR3 DNA, 39 bases in frame from base 1. CDR1 is given as SGHRS and CDR2 as YFSETQ, both from the germline V gene. The full variable domain, with segments outside the CDR3 supplied by the reference TRBV5-1 and TRBJ2-5 proteins, appears as KAGVTQTPRYLIKTRGQQVTLSCSPISGHRSVSWYQQTPGQGLQFLFEYFSETQRNKGNFPGRFSGRQFSNSRSEMNVSTLELGDSALYLCASSRGQGETQYFGPGTRLLVL.